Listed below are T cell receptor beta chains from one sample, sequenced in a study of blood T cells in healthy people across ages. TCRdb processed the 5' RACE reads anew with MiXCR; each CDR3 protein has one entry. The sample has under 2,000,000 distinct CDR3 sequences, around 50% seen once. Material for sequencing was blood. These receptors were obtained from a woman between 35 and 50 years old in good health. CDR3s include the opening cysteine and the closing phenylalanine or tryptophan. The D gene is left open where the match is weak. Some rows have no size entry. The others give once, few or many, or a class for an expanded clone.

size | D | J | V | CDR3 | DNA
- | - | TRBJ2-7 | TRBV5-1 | CASSRTGTSSYEQYF | TGCGCCAGCAGCCGGACCGGTACAAGCTCCTACGAGCAGTACTTC
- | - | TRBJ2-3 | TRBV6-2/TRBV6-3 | CASSGPGINTQYF | TGTGCCAGCAGTGGGCCAGGGATTAATACGCAGTATTTT
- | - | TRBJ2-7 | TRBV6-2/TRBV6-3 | CASRDLAGRGHSYNEQYF | TGTGCCAGCAGGGATCTAGCTGGGAGAGGTCACTCCTACAATGAGCAGTACTTC
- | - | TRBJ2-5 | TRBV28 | CASSLGGAPGETQYF | TGTGCCAGCAGTTTGGGGGGGGCGCCTGGGGAGACCCAGTACTTC
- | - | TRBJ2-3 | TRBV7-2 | CASSLGVPGGARTDTQYF | TGTGCCAGCAGCTTAGGGGTTCCTGGCGGGGCTCGCACAGATACGCAGTATTTT
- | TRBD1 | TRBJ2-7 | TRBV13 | CASSFEGTVSYEQYF | TGTGCCAGCAGCTTTGAGGGGACAGTCTCCTACGAGCAGTACTTC
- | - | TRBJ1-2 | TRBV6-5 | CASSYSKFDGYGYTF | TGTGCCAGCAGTTACTCGAAGTTCGACGGCTATGGCTACACCTTC
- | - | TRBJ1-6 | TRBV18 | CASSPGQPSSPLHF | TGTGCCAGCTCACCAGGGCAGCCCAGTTCACCCCTCCACTTT
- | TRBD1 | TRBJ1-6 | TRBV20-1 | CSARTTGVPSYNSPLHF | TGCAGTGCTCGCACGACAGGGGTGCCCTCCTATAATTCACCCCTCCACTTT
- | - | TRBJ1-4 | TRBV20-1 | CSARDSFRGSGEKLFF | TGCAGTGCTAGAGATAGCTTCCGAGGGTCTGGCGAAAAACTGTTTTTT
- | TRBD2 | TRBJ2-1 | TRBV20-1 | CSASGGSSGGSYNEQFF | TGCAGTGCCAGCGGAGGGTCAAGCGGGGGGTCATACAATGAGCAGTTCTTC
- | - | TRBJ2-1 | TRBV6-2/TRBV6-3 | CASSYSRRQSLSYNEQFF | TGTGCCAGCAGTTACTCTCGCCGACAATCCTTATCCTACAATGAGCAGTTCTTC
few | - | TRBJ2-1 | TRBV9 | CASTRTPADEQFF | TGTGCCAGCACGAGGACCCCAGCCGATGAGCAGTTCTTC
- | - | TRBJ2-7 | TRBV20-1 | CSASARQVSTYEQYF | TGCAGTGCTAGTGCAAGACAGGTCTCCACTTACGAGCAGTACTTC
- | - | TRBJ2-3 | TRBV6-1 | CASSWRQLTDTQYF | TGTGCCAGCTCGTGGCGGCAGCTCACAGATACGCAGTATTTT
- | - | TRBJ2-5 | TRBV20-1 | CSAIRGGSAQETQYF | TGCAGTGCTATTAGGGGGGGGTCCGCCCAGGAGACCCAGTACTTC
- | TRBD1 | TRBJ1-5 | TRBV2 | CASRSQGVSNQPQHF | TGTGCCAGCAGATCACAGGGGGTTAGCAATCAGCCCCAGCATTTT
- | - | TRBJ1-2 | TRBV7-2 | CASSAYSQGNYGYTF | TGTGCCAGCAGCGCCTACTCTCAGGGGAACTATGGCTACACCTTC
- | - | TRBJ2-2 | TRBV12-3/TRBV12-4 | CASSLGPINTGELFF | TGTGCCAGCAGTTTAGGACCGATTAACACCGGGGAGCTGTTTTTT
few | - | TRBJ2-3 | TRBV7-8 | CASSLDAQRTSTDTQYF | TGTGCCAGCAGCTTAGACGCACAGCGCACTAGCACAGATACGCAGTATTTT
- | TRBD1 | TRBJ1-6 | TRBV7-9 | CASRVTGGRNSPLHF | TGTGCCAGCAGGGTGACAGGGGGCCGGAATTCACCCCTCCACTTT
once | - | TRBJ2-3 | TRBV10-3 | CAIGEGNTDTQYF | TGTGCCATAGGCGAAGGGAACACAGATACGCAGTATTTT
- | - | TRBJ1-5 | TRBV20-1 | CSARERGRDQPQHF | TGCAGTGCTAGAGAGCGGGGAAGGGATCAGCCCCAGCATTTT
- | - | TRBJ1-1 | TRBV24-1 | CATSDATGTEAFF | TGTGCCACCAGTGACGCCACGGGGACTGAAGCTTTCTTT
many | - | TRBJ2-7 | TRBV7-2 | CASSFRGGPLEQYF | TGTGCCAGCAGCTTTAGAGGGGGACCTTTGGAGCAGTACTTC
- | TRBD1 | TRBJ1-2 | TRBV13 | CASKPGQGYGYTF | TGTGCCAGCAAGCCCGGACAGGGGTATGGCTACACCTTC
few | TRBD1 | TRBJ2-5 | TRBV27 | CASSWTGKETQYF | TGTGCCAGCAGTTGGACAGGGAAAGAGACCCAGTACTTC
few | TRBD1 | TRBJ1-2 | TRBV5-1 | CATGTDYGYTF | TGCGCCACCGGGACAGACTATGGCTACACCTTC
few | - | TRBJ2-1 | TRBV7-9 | CASSLGLRQLLFEEQFF | TGTGCCAGCAGCTTAGGCCTACGACAGCTCCTATTTGAAGAGCAGTTCTTC
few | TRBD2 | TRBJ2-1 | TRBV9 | CASSDSGGSNEQFF | TGTGCCAGCAGCGATAGCGGGGGGTCCAATGAGCAGTTCTTC
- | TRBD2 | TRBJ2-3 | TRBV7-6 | CASSLDPWRGDTDTQYF | TGTGCCAGCAGCTTAGATCCGTGGCGGGGGGACACAGATACGCAGTATTTT
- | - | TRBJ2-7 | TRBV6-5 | CASSTVTGSSEQYF | TGTGCCAGCAGTACCGTCACAGGGTCCAGCGAGCAGTACTTC
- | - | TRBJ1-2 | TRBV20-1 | CSARDDQGRKGYTF | TGCAGTGCTAGAGACGACCAGGGGAGGAAAGGCTACACCTTC
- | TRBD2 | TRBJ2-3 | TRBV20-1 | CSAREELAVRTQYF | TGCAGTGCTAGAGAGGAACTAGCGGTGCGCACGCAGTATTTT
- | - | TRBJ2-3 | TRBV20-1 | CSAREYSATSTDTQYF | TGCAGTGCTAGAGAGTATTCGGCTACTAGCACAGATACGCAGTATTTT
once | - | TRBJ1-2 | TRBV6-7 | CASSYDSEANYGYTF | TGTGCCAGCAGTTACGATTCTGAGGCTAACTATGGCTACACCTTC
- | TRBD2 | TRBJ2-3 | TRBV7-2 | CASSLPNSGTITDTQYF | TGTGCCAGCAGCTTACCTAACTCCGGGACTATCACAGATACGCAGTATTTT
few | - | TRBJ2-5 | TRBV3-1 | CASSQVQIQETQYF | TGTGCCAGCAGCCAAGTACAGATCCAAGAGACCCAGTACTTC
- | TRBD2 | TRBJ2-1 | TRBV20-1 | CSALGTTNEQFF | TGCAGTGCTCTAGGGACTACCAATGAGCAGTTCTTC
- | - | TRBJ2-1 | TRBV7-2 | CASSLNRVVEQFF | TGTGCCAGCAGCTTAAACAGGGTTGTTGAGCAGTTCTTC